The 8 T cell receptor beta chains presented below share a single source sample, sequenced in a study of shared clonotypes between healthy human individuals. Generated by immunoSEQ multiplex PCR, the TCRdb table keeps only in-frame clones and is missing some. This table has some 2.1 million clones, about 95% appearing once. Naive CD8 cells, CD45RO-negative and positively selected for CCR7, excluded terminally differentiated effector memory CD45RA+ cells. The sequenced material came from naive CD8+ T cells sorted from blood. These receptors originate from a man younger than 35 in good health.

The CDR3 sequence is CASSRSDRVGVTEAFF. The CDR3 DNA sequence: TGCGCCAGCAGCCGCTCGGACAGGGTAGGGGTGACTGAAGCTTTCTTT. The chain joins TRBV4-1 to TRBJ1-1, with 8 bases identical to TRBD1. This CDR3 has 16 residues. The germline CDR1 and CDR2 sequences are MGHRA and YSYEKL. V lost 4 bases to trimming and J lost 5 bases; unmatched junction nucleotides: 12.

The rearrangement links TRBV29-1 to TRBJ1-2; TRBD1 matches at 8 bases. Germline trimming cut 7 bases from V and 3 bases from J; bases unmatched to any gene: 13. Germline V gives CDR1 SQVTM, CDR2 ANQGSEA. CDR3 length equals 15 residues. CDR3: CSAPTSGGLDYGYTF. In nucleotides, the CDR3 is TGCAGCGCCCCCACGTCAGGGGGCCTGGACTATGGCTACACCTTC.

The chain's CDR3 is CASTRDGLTDTQYF. The DNA for the CDR3 is TGTGCCAGCACTCGCGATGGGCTCACAGATACGCAGTATTTT. The V gene is TRBV27, the J gene TRBJ2-3; D gene unclear. CDR1 and CDR2 from the germline V gene are MNHEY and SMNVEV (reference sequence). CDR3 size: 14 residues. Trimming took 7 bases from V and 2 from J, leaving 13 bases between them.

V gene TRBV28 combines with J gene TRBJ1-5; perhaps TRBD1 as D (5 bases). This CDR3 spans 14 amino acids. The V and J ends lost 7 bases and 1 base respectively, with 11 bases between them. Germline lookup yields CDR1 MDHEN and CDR2 SYDVKM. CDR3 DNA sequence: TGTGCCAGCAAACTGACAGAGAGCAATCAGCCCCAGCATTTT. Encoded protein: CASKLTESNQPQHF.

The chain couples TRBV4-1 to TRBJ2-2, with D perhaps TRBD1 (6 bases). CDR1 and CDR2 from the germline V gene are MGHRA and YSYEKL. CDR3 length equals 15 residues. Trimming left V 4 bases short and J 3 bases short, with 12 bases between. CDR3: CASSPIGQYTGELFF. The CDR3 bases are TGCGCCAGCAGCCCTATAGGACAGTACACCGGGGAGCTGTTTTTT.

The V and J genes are TRBV10-3 and TRBJ2-1; TRBD2 matches at 15 bases. CDR1 and CDR2 (germline): ENHRY, SYGVKD. The CDR3 contains 16 residues. J lost 6 bases, V lost 5 bases, and 5 bases had no gene match. The CDR3, as DNA: TGTGCCATCAGTAGCCCGGGACTAGCGGGGGGCAATGAGCAGTTCTTC. It is translated as CAISSPGLAGGNEQFF.

As DNA, the CDR3 is TGTGCCAGCAGTCAATCCCGTATTTCTGGGACTAGCGGAACAGATACGCAGTATTTT. It translates to CASSQSRISGTSGTDTQYF. This chain joins TRBV5-6 and TRBJ2-3, with TRBD2 identical over 11 bases. The CDR3 runs 19 residues. CDR1 is SGHDT and CDR2 is YYEEEE in the germline V gene. Trimming took 5 bases from V and 3 from J; bases not matched to a gene: 17.

The V and J genes are TRBV27 and TRBJ2-1; tentative D call: TRBD1 (6 bases). Looked up from germline, CDR1 is MNHEY and CDR2 is SMNVEV (reference sequence). The CDR3 is 13 amino acids. Trimming removed 4 bases at V and 8 bases at J, with 12 bases between. The CDR3 coding sequence is TGTGCCAGCAGTTCCCAGGGGTGGCATGAGCAGTTCTTC. It encodes CASSSQGWHEQFF.